Sequencing of this T cell receptor (beta chain) was carried out in a study of blood T cell repertoires in COVID-19. Germline V lookup: CDR1 LNHNV, CDR2 YYDKDF (reference sequence). V was pared by 3 bases and J by 3 bases, with 15 bases between. This CDR3 has 16 residues. Per the original data handling: How many nucleated cells were present was estimated from reference gene primer amplification. Sequencing was performed with immunoSEQ multiplex PCR; in TCRdb, only in-frame clones are kept and a portion is missing. D and trimming come from the DNA, and the V and J calls and clone size come from that table. This sample carries under 150,000 clones, approximately 81% of them seen once, and the ten largest clones take around 5.5%.

The sample was PBMCs or T cells enriched from blood (not recorded which). This receptor was taken from a man in his forties with acute COVID-19. The V call is TRBV15, the J call TRBJ1-3; D gene uncertain. The chain's CDR3 is CATSSSSHIDGNTIYF. For the CDR3, the DNA is TGTGCCACCAGCAGTAGCAGTCACATCGATGGAAACACCATATATTTT.